These T cell receptor beta chains were read from a single sample in a study of cytomegalovirus exposure and HLA in healthy donors. Libraries were prepared by immunoSEQ multiplex PCR; TCRdb keeps only in-frame clonotypes and omits some of them. The data show over 200,000 clones, roughly 91% seen once. The sample was PBMCs. The receptors shown here come from a woman aged 18 to 35 in good health and CMV-seronegative. Each CDR3 is given with its conserved first and last residue. Each record gives: clone size, J gene, D gene, V gene, CDR3 protein, CDR3 DNA. D genes are given only for firm matches. Expanded clones get a size class; other rows say once, few or many, or leave the size out.

>NA|TRBJ2-7|TRBD1|TRBV6-5
CASSPTYRGSYEQYF
TGTGCCAGCAGCCCCACTTACAGGGGTTCCTACGAGCAGTACTTC
>NA|TRBJ2-1|NA|TRBV7-3
CASSSGTGTEQFF
TGTGCCAGCAGCTCCGGGACTGGGACTGAGCAGTTCTTC
>few|TRBJ2-1|TRBD1|TRBV5-8
CASRRTGTDEQFF
TGTGCCAGCAGGCGGACAGGGACCGATGAGCAGTTCTTC
>NA|TRBJ2-7|NA|TRBV7-9
CASSNSYEQYF
TGTGCCAGCAGCAACAGCTACGAGCAGTACTTC
>NA|TRBJ2-7|TRBD2|TRBV7-9
CASSLSGGTYEQYF
TGTGCCAGCAGCTTAAGCGGGGGAACGTACGAGCAGTACTTC
>NA|TRBJ1-1|NA|TRBV2
CASSRVNTEAFF
TGTGCCAGCAGTCGGGTGAACACTGAAGCTTTCTTT
>NA|TRBJ1-2|TRBD1|TRBV6-1
CAGRDPGQGHGYTF
TGTGCCGGAAGAGACCCGGGACAGGGACATGGCTACACCTTC
>once|TRBJ2-4|TRBD1|TRBV19
CATGDRGYENIQYF
TGTGCCACCGGGGACAGGGGATACGAAAACATTCAGTACTTC
>few|TRBJ1-4|NA|TRBV4-3
CASSPRGTTNEKLFF
TGCGCCAGCAGCCCGCGGGGTACAACTAATGAAAAACTGTTTTTT
>NA|TRBJ2-1|NA|TRBV6-1
CASSGGPYDEQFF
TGTGCCAGCAGTGGGGGCCCCTACGATGAGCAGTTCTTC
>NA|TRBJ1-4|TRBD1|TRBV29-1
CSVRQGRNEKLFF
TGCAGCGTCCGACAGGGACGAAATGAAAAACTGTTTTTT
>NA|TRBJ2-3|TRBD2|TRBV9
CASSVVAGDSDTQYF
TGTGCCAGCAGCGTAGTAGCGGGGGACTCAGATACGCAGTATTTT
>few|TRBJ1-1|NA|TRBV5-5
CASSLDSLNTEAFF
TGTGCCAGCAGCTTGGACAGCTTGAACACTGAAGCTTTCTTT
>NA|TRBJ2-7|NA|TRBV6-1
CASEEGGRRLNEQYF
TGTGCCAGCGAGGAGGGGGGGCGTAGGTTGAACGAGCAGTACTTC
>NA|TRBJ2-7|TRBD2|TRBV7-8
CASSLRARTSGGRQYF
TGTGCCAGCAGCTTACGGGCTAGGACTAGCGGGGGACGCCAGTACTTC
>NA|TRBJ2-3|NA|TRBV7-3
CASSFWPHNTQYF
TGTGCCAGCAGCTTTTGGCCACACAATACGCAGTATTTT
>once|TRBJ1-6|NA|TRBV25-1
CASSEFVGDNPSRPLHF
TGTGCCAGCAGTGAATTCGTAGGGGACAACCCTTCACGACCCCTCCACTTT
>NA|TRBJ1-6|TRBD1|TRBV2
CASSESGTVYSPLHF
TGTGCCAGCAGTGAGAGTGGGACAGTCTATTCACCCCTCCACTTT
>NA|TRBJ2-1|NA|TRBV21-1
CASSPRGEAGGPGQFF
TGTGCCAGCAGCCCCCGGGGGGAAGCGGGGGGGCCGGGGCAGTTCTTC
>once|TRBJ1-5|NA|TRBV25-1
CASSEGGNQPQHF
TGTGCCAGCAGTGAAGGCGGGAATCAGCCCCAGCATTTT
>NA|TRBJ1-1|NA|TRBV19
CASSIDKRLASDTEAFF
TGTGCCAGTAGTATAGATAAGAGGTTAGCATCGGACACTGAAGCTTTCTTT
>NA|TRBJ2-1|TRBD2|TRBV2
CASRAGTSDNEQFF
TGTGCCAGCAGGGCCGGGACTAGCGATAATGAGCAGTTCTTC
>NA|TRBJ2-2|TRBD2|TRBV19
CASSITGLAGGNTGELFF
TGTGCCAGTAGTATCACGGGCCTAGCGGGAGGGAACACCGGGGAGCTGTTTTTT
>NA|TRBJ2-7|NA|TRBV11-2
CASSLAGGSYEQYF
TGTGCCAGCAGCTTAGCCGGCGGCTCCTACGAGCAGTACTTC
>NA|TRBJ2-2|TRBD2|TRBV11-2
CASSRTSGSSTGELFF
TGTGCCAGCAGCCGTACTAGCGGGAGTTCCACCGGGGAGCTGTTTTTT
>NA|TRBJ2-7|TRBD2|TRBV4-2
CASSQALAGGYEQYF
TGTGCCAGCAGCCAAGCACTAGCGGGGGGATACGAGCAGTACTTC
>NA|TRBJ1-2|NA|TRBV27
CASSLYLGRAWGGYTF
TGTGCCAGCAGTTTATATCTAGGCAGGGCATGGGGTGGCTACACCTTC
>NA|TRBJ2-4|TRBD2|TRBV27
CASRIAGENIQYF
TGTGCCAGCAGAATAGCGGGAGAAAACATTCAGTACTTC
>NA|TRBJ2-5|TRBD2|TRBV10-3
CAIKEGRVQYF
TGTGCCATCAAGGAGGGGAGGGTCCAGTACTTC
>NA|TRBJ2-1|NA|TRBV7-3
CASSPLGGAHEQFF
TGTGCCAGCAGCCCCCTTGGGGGGGCACATGAGCAGTTCTTC